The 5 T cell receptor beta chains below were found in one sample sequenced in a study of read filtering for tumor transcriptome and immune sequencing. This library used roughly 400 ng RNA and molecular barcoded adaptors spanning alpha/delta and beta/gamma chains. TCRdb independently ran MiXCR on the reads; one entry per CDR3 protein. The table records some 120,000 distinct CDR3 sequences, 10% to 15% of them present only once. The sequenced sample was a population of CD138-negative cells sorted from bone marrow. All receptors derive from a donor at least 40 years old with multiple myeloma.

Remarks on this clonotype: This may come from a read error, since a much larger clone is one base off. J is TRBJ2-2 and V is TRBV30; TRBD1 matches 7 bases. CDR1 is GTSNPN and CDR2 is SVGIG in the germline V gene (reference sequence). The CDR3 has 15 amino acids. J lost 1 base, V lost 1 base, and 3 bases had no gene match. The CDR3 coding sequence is TGTGCCTGGAGTGACGGGACAGAGAACACCGGGGAGCTGTTTTTT. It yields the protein CAWSDGTENTGELFF.

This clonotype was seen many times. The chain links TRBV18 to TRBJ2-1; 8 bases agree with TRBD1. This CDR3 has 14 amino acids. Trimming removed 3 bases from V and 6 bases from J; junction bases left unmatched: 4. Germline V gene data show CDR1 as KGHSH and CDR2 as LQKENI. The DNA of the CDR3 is TGTGCCAGCTCACCGGGACAGGAAGCCAATGAGCAGTTCTTC. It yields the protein CASSPGQEANEQFF.

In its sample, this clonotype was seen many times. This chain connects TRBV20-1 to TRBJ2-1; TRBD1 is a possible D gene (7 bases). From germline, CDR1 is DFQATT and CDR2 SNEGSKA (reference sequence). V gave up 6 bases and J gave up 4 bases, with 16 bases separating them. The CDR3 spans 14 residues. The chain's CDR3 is CSARGDRGYNEQFF. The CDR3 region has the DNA TGCAGTGCGAGGGGGGACAGAGGATACAATGAGCAGTTCTTC.

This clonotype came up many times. The CDR3 sequence: CATSGVRPSSYNEQFF. CDR3 DNA sequence: TGTGCCACCAGTGGGGTCAGGCCCAGCTCCTACAATGAGCAGTTCTTC. The J gene is TRBJ2-1, the V gene TRBV24-1; no firm D call. CDR1 is KGHDR, CDR2 SFDVKD, per germline. The CDR3 is 16 residues long. V was pared by 5 bases and J by 0 bases, with 13 bases between.

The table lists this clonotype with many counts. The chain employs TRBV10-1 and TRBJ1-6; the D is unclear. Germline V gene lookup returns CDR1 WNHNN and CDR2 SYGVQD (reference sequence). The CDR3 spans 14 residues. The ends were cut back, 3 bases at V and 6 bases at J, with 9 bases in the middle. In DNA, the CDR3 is TGCGCCAGCAGTGAAGGAATCGGTAATTCACCCCTCCACTTT. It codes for CASSEGIGNSPLHF.